This T cell receptor beta chain was sequenced during a study of T cell responses to AZD1222 COVID-19 vaccine. Study-level points and caveats: Clonal diversity was possibly underestimated, and the donors were mostly white British, with more females. In all cases, repertoires were sampled only after the peak T cell response. Dominant at 160-218 and 743-854, vaccine-associated CD4 TCRs also spanned spike.

TCRdb keeps only in-frame clones here, not all; method: immunoSEQ multiplex PCR. The sample records tens of thousands of clones, approximately 90% being singletons. V lost 5 bases to trimming and J lost 9 bases; unmatched junction nucleotides: 9. Germline loops: CDR1 SSHAT, CDR2 FNYEAQ (reference sequence). This CDR3 spans 14 amino acids. Comment on this clone: Its specificity is not known.

The starting material was peripheral blood, obtained 28 days after the second AZD1222 dose. The source of this sequence is an adult who received the AZD1222 COVID-19 vaccine. This chain links TRBV7-7 with TRBJ2-1; 8 bases fit TRBD1. This CDR3 is CASSRITGGSEQFF. The CDR3 bases are TGTGCCAGCAGCCGAATTACAGGGGGGAGTGAGCAGTTCTTC.